This T cell receptor (beta chain) was sequenced for a study of blood T cell repertoires in COVID-19. V trimming: 6 bases; J trimming: 5 bases; junction bases outside the gene matches: 5. The V gene's germline CDR1 is SNHLY and CDR2 FYNNEI. The CDR3 spans 13 residues. Measured with immunoSEQ multiplex PCR; TCRdb has only the in-frame clones, and not every one. This repertoire shows 490,000 or so clones, more than 85% found once; its top ten account for around 7.9%. Sequencing input: PBMCs or T cells enriched from blood (not recorded which). The sequence was obtained from a woman between 55 and 75 years old who had recovered from COVID-19. This chain joins TRBV2 and TRBJ1-1, with 8 positions matching TRBD1. The CDR3 is CASSRDRRTEAFF. CDR3 bases: TGTGCCAGCAGCCGGGACAGGCGGACTGAAGCTTTCTTT.